This T cell receptor beta chain was retrieved from a study of T cells in Graves' hyperthyroidism and ophthalmopathy. V shed 6 bases and J 0 bases; nucleotides not matched to a gene: 7. The CDR3 sequence is 17 residues long. Germline V CDR1 and CDR2: SGHVS, FNYEAQ. Amplification yielded TCR beta CDR3 regions, with RNA transcripts as the source. The TCR CDR3 was amplified in a first-round RT-PCR using the HTBI primer set. TCRdb passed the multiplex PCR reads through MiXCR, listing each CDR3 protein once. The sample includes around 350,000 distinct CDR3 sequences, nearly 15% of them seen just once. This clonotype was counted many times. Enrolled ophthalmopathy patients presented with a Clinical Activity Score of at least 3, a NOSPECS grade of at least 4, and disease duration under 3 months. Diagnoses used clinical symptoms, serum thyroxine and TRAb, thyroid ultrasound and orbital computed tomography.

The chain uses TRBV7-6 and TRBJ2-3; 12 bases fit TRBD2. The TCR was taken from a woman in her fifties or sixties with Graves' ophthalmopathy. Sequenced: blood. CDR3 in amino acids: CASRRGLAGPSTDTQYF. CDR3 in DNA: TGTGCCAGCAGGAGGGGACTAGCGGGCCCAAGCACAGATACGCAGTATTTT.